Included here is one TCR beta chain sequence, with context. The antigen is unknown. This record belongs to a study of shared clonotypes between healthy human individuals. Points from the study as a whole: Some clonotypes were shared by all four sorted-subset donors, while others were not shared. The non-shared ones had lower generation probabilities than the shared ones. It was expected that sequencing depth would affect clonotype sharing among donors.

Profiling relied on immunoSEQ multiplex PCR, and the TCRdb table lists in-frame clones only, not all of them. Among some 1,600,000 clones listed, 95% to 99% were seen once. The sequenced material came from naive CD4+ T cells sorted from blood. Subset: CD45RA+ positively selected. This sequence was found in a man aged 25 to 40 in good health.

Here the CDR3 reads CASSQGVQGGNQPQHF. DNA for the CDR3: TGTGCCAGCAGCCAGGGGGTACAGGGGGGCAATCAGCCCCAGCATTTT. V and J are TRBV7-6 and TRBJ1-5, with 8 bases matching TRBD1. This CDR3 is built from 16 residues. Germline CDR1 and CDR2: SGHVS and FNYEAQ. Trimming at V came to 5 bases and at J to 2 bases, leaving 8 bases not matched to a gene.